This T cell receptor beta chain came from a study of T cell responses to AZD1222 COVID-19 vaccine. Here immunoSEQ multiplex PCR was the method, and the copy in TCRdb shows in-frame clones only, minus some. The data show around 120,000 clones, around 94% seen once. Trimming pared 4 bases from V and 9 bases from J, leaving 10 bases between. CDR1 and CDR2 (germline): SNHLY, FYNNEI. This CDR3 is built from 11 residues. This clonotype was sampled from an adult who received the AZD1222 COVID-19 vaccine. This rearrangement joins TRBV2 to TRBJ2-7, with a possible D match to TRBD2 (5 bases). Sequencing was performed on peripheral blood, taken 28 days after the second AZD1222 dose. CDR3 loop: CASSGTWGQYF. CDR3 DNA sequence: TGTGCCAGCAGTGGGACTTGGGGGCAGTACTTC.